Following are 26 T cell receptor beta chains from one sample sequenced in a study of blood T cell repertoires in COVID-19. Some clones are missing from TCRdb's copy, which holds only in-frame ones; the method was immunoSEQ multiplex PCR. The table shows about 400,000 clones, with 88% occurring only once. Sequences were obtained from PBMCs or T cells enriched from blood (not recorded which). These receptors were collected from a woman between 40 and 55 years old with acute COVID-19.

V is TRBV6-5 and J is TRBJ1-1; D ambiguous. This CDR3 has 12 residues. Germline lookup yields CDR1 MNHEY and CDR2 SVGAGI. The V end lost 8 bases, the J end lost 6 bases, and 13 bases lay between the germline ends. The CDR3 coding sequence is TGTGCCAGCCGATACCATACTGCTGAAGCTTTCTTT. Translated, it gives CASRYHTAEAFF.

This sequence joins TRBV12-3 or TRBV12-4 and TRBJ2-2; D ambiguous. V was trimmed by 2 bases and J by 5 bases, leaving 3 bases between them. The CDR3 length is 12 residues. DNA of the CDR3: TGTGCCAGCAGTTTATATACCGGGGAGCTGTTTTTT. This gives the protein CASSLYTGELFF.

Details on this clone: Compared with germline, one end of the junction differs, possibly owing to a read error. This CDR3 reads CASSIAGGPSYEQYF. For the CDR3, the DNA is TGTGCCAGCAGCATAGCGGGGGGGCCGTCCTACGAGCAGTACTTC. The chain couples TRBV7-2 to TRBJ2-7, with 11 bases identical to TRBD2. Looked up from germline, CDR1 is SGHTA and CDR2 is FQGNSA. The CDR3 runs 15 residues.

This chain uses TRBV29-1 with TRBJ2-2; D perhaps matches TRBD1 (5 bases). The CDR3 has 13 amino acids. The V end lost 2 bases, the J end lost 3 bases, and 7 bases lay between the germline ends. Germline assignment: CDR1 SQVTM and CDR2 ANQGSEA. CDR3: CSVETGYTGELFF. Here the CDR3 DNA reads TGCAGCGTTGAAACAGGTTACACCGGGGAGCTGTTTTTT.

The chain couples TRBV5-1 to TRBJ1-1; D might be TRBD1 (6 bases). V was trimmed by 6 bases and J by 4 bases, leaving 13 bases between them. CDR1 is SGHRS and CDR2 is YFSETQ in the germline V gene. The CDR3 is 13 residues long. The CDR3 loop reads CASMKGVGTEAFF. CDR3 nucleotide sequence: TGCGCCAGCATGAAGGGGGTGGGCACTGAAGCTTTCTTT.

This clone was detected only once. J is TRBJ2-7 and V is TRBV5-5; 8 nucleotides line up with TRBD1. Germline trimming cut 4 bases from V and 5 bases from J; bases unmatched to any gene: 5. Germline V gives CDR1 SGHKS, CDR2 YYEKEE (reference sequence). CDR3 size: 13 residues. The CDR3 DNA sequence: TGTGCCAGCAGCAGACAGGGGTACGACGAGCAGTACTTC. Its protein product is CASSRQGYDEQYF.

The V call is TRBV9, the J call TRBJ1-2, with D tentatively TRBD1 (5 bases). CDR3 length: 14 residues. Germline loops: CDR1 SGDLS, CDR2 YYNGEE. Trimming stripped 3 bases from V and 4 bases from J, with 13 bases between. The CDR3 loop reads CASSALDMIYGYTF. For the CDR3, the DNA is TGTGCCAGCAGCGCCTTGGACATGATCTATGGCTACACCTTC.

The chain links TRBV5-1 to TRBJ2-5; D gene unclear. V was pared by 4 bases and J by 2 bases, with 9 bases between. CDR1 SGHRS and CDR2 YFSETQ come from the germline V gene. This CDR3 contains 13 residues. DNA of the CDR3: TGCGCCAGCAGCCGCTCGGGTCAAGAGACCCAGTACTTC. Translating gives CASSRSGQETQYF.

The genes are TRBV6-5 and TRBJ1-1, with D possibly TRBD1 on 5 matching bases. CDR3 length: 14 residues. Germline lookup yields CDR1 MNHEY and CDR2 SVGAGI. The V end was cut by 7 bases, the J end by 2 bases, with 14 bases between. CDR3 residues: CASTLDRSNTEAFF. The CDR3 coding sequence is TGTGCCAGCACCCTAGACAGATCTAACACTGAAGCTTTCTTT.

CDR3 sequence (DNA): TGCAGCGTAAAGGGACAGGTAAACACTGAAGCTTTCTTT. Protein product: CSVKGQVNTEAFF. The chain carries TRBV29-1 and TRBJ1-1, with 8 bases matching TRBD1. The ends lost 6 bases at V and 2 bases at J; junction bases unmatched: 5. Germline V lookup: CDR1 SQVTM, CDR2 ANQGSEA. The CDR3 covers 13 residues.

The V and J genes are TRBV10-1 and TRBJ1-5; possibly TRBD1 for D (5 bases). The CDR3 is made up of 13 amino acids. The V end lost 11 bases, the J end lost 1 base, and 12 bases lay between the germline ends. Germline assignment: CDR1 WNHNN and CDR2 SYGVQD (reference sequence). The CDR3 DNA is TGCGCCCCCCGCAGGGTAAGCAATCAGCCCCAGCATTTT. The encoded protein is CAPRRVSNQPQHF.

The rearrangement joins TRBV7-9 to TRBJ2-1; D may be TRBD2 (7 bases). CDR1 SEHNR and CDR2 FQNEAQ come from the germline V gene (reference sequence). The length of the CDR3 is 15 residues. V gave up 0 bases and J gave up 9 bases, with 15 bases separating them. The CDR3 DNA follows: TGTGCCAGCAGCTTAGCATCGTCAGGGGAGGGTGAGCAGTTCTTC. This codes for CASSLASSGEGEQFF.

V usage is TRBV7-2 and J usage is TRBJ2-7, with D tentatively TRBD1 (6 bases). V dropped 0 bases and J dropped 2 bases, with 11 bases sitting between them. CDR3 length: 15 residues. CDR1 and CDR2 (germline): SGHTA, FQGNSA. This chain's CDR3 is CASSLAGAPAYEQYF. As DNA, the CDR3 is TGTGCCAGCAGCTTAGCGGGGGCGCCTGCCTACGAGCAGTACTTC.

This chain links TRBV6-5 with TRBJ1-5, with D tentatively TRBD1 (5 bases). V was trimmed by 6 bases and J by 4 bases, leaving 16 bases between them. This CDR3 comprises 15 residues. Germline assignment: CDR1 MNHEY and CDR2 SVGAGI. CDR3 amino acids: CASSRTQLGNQPQHF. CDR3 DNA: TGTGCCAGCAGCCGGACACAGCTCGGGAATCAGCCCCAGCATTTT.

J is TRBJ2-1 and V is TRBV12-3 or TRBV12-4; maybe TRBD2 (6 bases). The ends were cut back, 4 bases at V and 11 bases at J, with 12 bases in the middle. This CDR3 has 12 residues. The CDR3 DNA follows: TGTGCCAGCAGTTGGGGACGGGGGAAGCAGTTCTTC. Translated, it gives CASSWGRGKQFF.

The chain uses TRBV10-3 and TRBJ2-3; D may be TRBD1 (6 bases). V was cut by 2 bases and J by 1 base, with 7 bases left in between. Germline assignment: CDR1 ENHRY and CDR2 SYGVKD. The CDR3 is made up of 14 amino acids. DNA for the CDR3: TGTGCCATCAGTGAGGAGGGGGGCACAGATACGCAGTATTTT. It yields the protein CAISEEGGTDTQYF.

A remark on this clone: Other DNA sequences in this sample translate to the same CDR3. The chain joins TRBV3-1 (or the pseudogene TRBV3-2) to TRBJ2-1; unclear D gene. V lost 0 bases and J 0 bases, leaving 9 bases between the germline ends. The germline CDR1 and CDR2 sequences are LGHDT and YNNKEL (reference sequence). This CDR3 has 16 residues. The chain's CDR3 is CASSQDPASSYNEQFF. The CDR3 DNA follows: TGTGCCAGCAGCCAAGATCCCGCCAGCTCCTACAATGAGCAGTTCTTC.

The rearrangement uses TRBV5-1 and TRBJ1-1; D not resolved. Trimming left V 1 base short and J 1 base short, with 8 bases between. Looked up from germline, CDR1 is SGHRS and CDR2 is YFSETQ. This CDR3 comprises 14 residues. Written as DNA, the CDR3 is TGCGCCAGCAGCTTGTCTATACCGAACACTGAAGCTTTCTTT. Translation: CASSLSIPNTEAFF.

This chain links TRBV7-9 with TRBJ2-3; 7 bases map to TRBD2. The CDR3 totals 18 residues. Germline-derived CDR1 and CDR2 are SEHNR and FQNEAQ (reference sequence). After removal of 5 bases from V and 2 bases from J, the junction contained 16 bases not matched to a gene. This CDR3 reads CASSGGLLSGLLTDTQYF. The CDR3 coding sequence is TGTGCCAGCAGCGGTGGCCTCCTGTCGGGACTACTCACAGATACGCAGTATTTT.

The sample holds a few counts of this clone. This chain uses TRBV20-1 with TRBJ2-3; D not resolved. Trimming removed 5 bases from V and 3 bases from J, with 6 bases in between. Germline V gene data show CDR1 as DFQATT and CDR2 as SNEGSKA (reference sequence). The CDR3 extends over 11 amino acids. CDR3 region: CSAVYTDTQYF. Written as DNA, the CDR3 is TGCAGTGCTGTTTATACAGATACGCAGTATTTT.

In its sample, this clone was seen once. The rearrangement links TRBV3-1 (or the pseudogene TRBV3-2) to TRBJ2-3; possible D gene TRBD2, 6 bases. The germline CDR1 and CDR2 sequences are LGHDT and YNNKEL (reference sequence). This CDR3 spans 14 amino acids. V was shortened by 4 bases and J by 0 bases, with 8 bases between the two germline ends. The CDR3: CASSPGGSTDTQYF. As DNA, the CDR3 is TGTGCCAGCAGCCCCGGGGGAAGCACAGATACGCAGTATTTT.

This clone has a single count. CDR3 loop: CASSEGHEQYF. The CDR3 DNA reads TGTGCCAGCAGTGAGGGCCACGAGCAGTACTTC. This rearrangement joins TRBV6-1 to TRBJ2-7; D unclear. The CDR3 consists of 11 residues. The V gene's germline CDR1 is MNHNS and CDR2 SASEGT. Trimming removed 3 bases from V and 5 bases from J, with 5 bases in between.

The rearrangement uses TRBV6-5 and TRBJ1-6; no firm D call. Looked up from germline, CDR1 is MNHEY and CDR2 is SVGAGI. There are 12 residues in the CDR3. Trimming removed 7 bases at V and 4 bases at J, with 5 bases between. CDR3 in amino acids: CASTGYNSPLHF. The CDR3 bases are TGTGCCAGCACGGGATATAATTCACCCCTCCACTTT.

This chain uses TRBV29-1 with TRBJ2-1, with 7 bases fitting TRBD2. The V segment lost 1 base and the J segment 9 bases; nucleotides outside the gene matches: 0. The CDR3 contains 11 residues. Per germline, CDR1 SQVTM and CDR2 ANQGSEA. CDR3 protein: CSVEVAGEQFF. In DNA, the CDR3 is TGCAGCGTTGAAGTAGCGGGTGAGCAGTTCTTC.

The chain employs TRBV27 and TRBJ2-7; D remains ambiguous. V lost 5 bases and J 2 bases, leaving 13 bases between the germline ends. The CDR3 contains 14 residues. The germline V gene has CDR1 MNHEY and CDR2 SMNVEV (reference sequence). CDR3 sequence (DNA): TGTGCCAGCAGTCCTCTCCTGACAACCTACGAGCAGTACTTC. It encodes CASSPLLTTYEQYF.

This chain links TRBV5-1 with TRBJ2-2; no definite D call. This CDR3 region has 17 residues. Between the trimmed V and J ends, which lost 0 bases and 2 bases, there was a span of 14 bases. CDR1 and CDR2 from the germline V gene are SGHRS and YFSETQ. The CDR3 sequence: CASSLEGPTLNTGELFF. DNA of the CDR3: TGCGCCAGCAGCTTGGAAGGTCCGACTTTAAACACCGGGGAGCTGTTTTTT.